These 4 T cell receptor beta chains were all obtained from the same sample, sequenced in a study of blood T cells in healthy people across ages. With a J-beta primer mix and a sample-barcoded 5' primer, a second PCR ran about 7 to 12 cycles. TCRdb reprocessed the 5' RACE reads with MiXCR, giving one entry per CDR3 protein. The sample lists 1.5 million to 2 million distinct CDR3 sequences, approximately 30% occurring once. The sample taken for sequencing was blood. The receptor set was obtained from a woman in her twenties or thirties in good health.

This rearrangement joins TRBV28 to TRBJ1-2; the D gene is possibly TRBD1 (6 bases). The V end was cut by 7 bases, the J end by 1 base, with 16 bases between. This CDR3 has 15 residues. Germline V gene sequence: CDR1 MDHEN, CDR2 SYDVKM. The CDR3 is CASTLWGTYNYGYTF. CDR3 DNA: TGTGCCAGCACCCTGTGGGGGACATATAACTATGGCTACACCTTC.

This sequence joins TRBV2 and TRBJ2-5; a possible D gene is TRBD2 (7 bases). V lost 6 bases to trimming and J lost 5 bases, with 16 bases between them. Germline CDR1 is SNHLY and CDR2 is FYNNEI. The CDR3 loop spans 14 amino acids. CDR3 amino acids: CASRWGGLGETQYF. The CDR3 coding sequence is TGTGCCAGCAGGTGGGGGGGCCTGGGGGAGACCCAGTACTTC. Supplemented by reference TRBV2 and TRBJ2-5, the full variable domain reads EPEVTQTPSHQVTQMGQEVILRCVPISNHLYFYWYRQILGQKVEFLVSFYNNEISEKSEIFDDQFSVERPDGSNFTLKIRSTKLEDSAMYFCASRWGGLGETQYFGPGTRLLVL.

The rearrangement uses TRBV10-1 and TRBJ2-1; 9 bases are shared with TRBD1. CDR3 length equals 15 residues. V trimming: 0 bases; J trimming: 10 bases; junction bases outside the gene matches: 7. Germline V gives CDR1 WNHNN, CDR2 SYGVQD (reference sequence). The CDR3 DNA is TGCGCCAGCAGTGAGTCGGGGACAGGGAGTCACGAGCAGTTCTTC. Its translation is CASSESGTGSHEQFF.

This clonotype showed up many times. The rearrangement links TRBV2 to TRBJ2-5, with TRBD1 as a possible D gene (6 bases). Germline CDR1 SNHLY, CDR2 FYNNEI. The CDR3 extends over 13 amino acids. The germline V and J ends were trimmed by 4 bases and 7 bases, with 13 bases remaining between them. The CDR3 region is CASSVGQYGTQYF. CDR3 DNA: TGTGCCAGCAGTGTAGGACAGTACGGGACCCAGTACTTC.